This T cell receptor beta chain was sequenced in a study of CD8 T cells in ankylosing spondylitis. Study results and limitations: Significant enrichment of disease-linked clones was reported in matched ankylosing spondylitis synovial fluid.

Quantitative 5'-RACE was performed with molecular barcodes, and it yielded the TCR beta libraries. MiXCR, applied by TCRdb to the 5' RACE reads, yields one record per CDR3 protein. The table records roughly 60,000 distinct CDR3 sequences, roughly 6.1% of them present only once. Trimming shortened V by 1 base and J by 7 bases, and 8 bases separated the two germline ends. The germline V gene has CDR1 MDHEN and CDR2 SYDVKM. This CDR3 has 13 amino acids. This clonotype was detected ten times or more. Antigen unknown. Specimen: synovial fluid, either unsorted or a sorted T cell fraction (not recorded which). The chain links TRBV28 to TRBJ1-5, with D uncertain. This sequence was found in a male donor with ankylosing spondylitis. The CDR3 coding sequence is TGTGCCAGCAGTTTATCTTACTTCCAGCCCCAGCATTTT. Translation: CASSLSYFQPQHF.